This T cell receptor beta chain was documented in a study of blood T cell repertoires in COVID-19. Sequenced by immunoSEQ multiplex PCR; TCRdb stores in-frame clones only, minus some. The table includes about 220,000 clones, 82% detected once. V gave up 5 bases and J gave up 2 bases; unmatched junction bases: 11. This CDR3 is built from 16 residues. The germline gives CDR1 SEHNR, CDR2 FQNEAQ (reference sequence). This TCR was sampled from a woman in her sixties or seventies who had recovered from COVID-19. Sequences were obtained from PBMCs or T cells enriched from blood (not recorded which). V usage is TRBV7-9 and J usage is TRBJ2-5; 7 bases align to TRBD1. The CDR3 bases are TGTGCCAGCAGCCCCCCGCCGACAGGGATACAAGAGACCCAGTACTTC. It codes for CASSPPPTGIQETQYF.